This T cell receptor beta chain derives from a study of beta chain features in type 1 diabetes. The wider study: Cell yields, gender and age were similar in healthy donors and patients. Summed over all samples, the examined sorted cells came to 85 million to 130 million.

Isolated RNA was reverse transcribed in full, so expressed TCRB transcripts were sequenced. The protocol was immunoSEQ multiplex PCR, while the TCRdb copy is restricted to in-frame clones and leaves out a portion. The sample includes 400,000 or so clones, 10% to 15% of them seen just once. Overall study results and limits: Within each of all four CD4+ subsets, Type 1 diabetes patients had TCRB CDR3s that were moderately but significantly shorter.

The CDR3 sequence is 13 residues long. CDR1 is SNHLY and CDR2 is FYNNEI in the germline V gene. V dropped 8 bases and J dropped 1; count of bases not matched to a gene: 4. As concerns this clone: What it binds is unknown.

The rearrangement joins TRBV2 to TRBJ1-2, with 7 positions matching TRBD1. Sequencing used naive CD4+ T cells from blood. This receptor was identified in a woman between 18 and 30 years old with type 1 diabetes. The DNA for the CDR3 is TGTGCCAGCGGGACAGAACTTAACTATGGCTACACCTTC. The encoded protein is CASGTELNYGYTF.